The 3 T cell receptor beta chains presented below share a single source sample, sequenced in a study. A single record per CDR3 protein comes from TCRdb applying MiXCR to the 5' RACE reads. The repertoire consists of about 47,000 distinct CDR3 sequences, with around 26% occurring once and the leading ten covering 2% to 2.5%. Material for sequencing was naive CD4+ T cells sorted from blood. Subset reported: naive CD4+ T cells, CD4+CD45RA+CD25-. The source is a female donor with breast cancer.

At least ten counts were recorded for this clonotype. The chain couples TRBV5-6 to TRBJ2-7; D possibly matches TRBD1 or TRBD2 (5 bases each). In germline, CDR1 is SGHDT, CDR2 YYEEEE. The V and J ends lost 4 bases and 2 bases respectively, with 13 bases between them. The CDR3 runs 14 residues. In DNA form, the CDR3 reads TGTGCCAGCAGCGAGGGACCGCACGCCTACGAGCAGTACTTC. Protein sequence: CASSEGPHAYEQYF. Full variable domain (outside the CDR3, taken from reference TRBV5-6 and TRBJ2-7): DAGVTQSPTHLIKTRGQQVTLRCSPKSGHDTVSWYQQALGQGPQFIFQYYEEEERQRGNFPDRFSGHQFPNYSSELNVNALLLGDSALYLCASSEGPHAYEQYFGPGTRLTVT.

This clonotype has just a few counts. This chain links TRBV4-1 with TRBJ1-1, with D perhaps matching TRBD1 (6 bases). Germline CDR1 reads MGHRA; CDR2 reads YSYEKL. The CDR3 spans 17 residues. V lost 3 bases and J 1 base, leaving 18 bases between the germline ends. CDR3 sequence reads: CASSQIQGQGKNTEAFF. In DNA form, the CDR3 reads TGCGCCAGCAGCCAGATCCAGGGGCAGGGAAAGAACACTGAAGCTTTCTTT.

The rearrangement links TRBV19 to TRBJ1-1; D is unresolved. V was cut by 6 bases and J by 11 bases, with 16 bases left in between. From germline, CDR1 is LNHDA and CDR2 SQIVND (reference sequence). The CDR3 is made up of 12 amino acids. The CDR3 DNA sequence: TGTGCCAGTAGCGTCCGGGCTTTGCCGGCTTTCTTT. Protein product: CASSVRALPAFF.